This T cell receptor beta chain stems from a study of vaccination and CD4 T cells after COVID-19. The treatment was: 10-day PBMC culture with coronavirus spike peptide pools or control peptides (ViraFEST assay). In germline, CDR1 is DFQATT, CDR2 SNEGSKA (reference sequence). With 5 bases removed from V and 1 base from J, the gap between germline ends came to 15 bases. CDR3 length: 15 residues. The Oncomine TCR Beta short-read assay was applied to DNA of cultured CD4+ T cells. From cultured CD4+ T cells, genomic DNA was extracted. TCRdb re-analysed the PCR reads in MiXCR, keeping a single row per CDR3 protein. The sample yields 20,000 to 30,000 distinct CDR3 sequences, less than 50% seen once. Turning to this clonotype: Its antigen is currently unknown.

Sequenced input: CD4+ T cells from blood, cultured in vitro. The chain employs TRBV20-1 and TRBJ2-4; D gene ambiguous. The TCR sequence derives from a human donor who had recovered from COVID-19. For the CDR3, the DNA is TGCAGTGCTCGAAAACCAGTGACCGCCAAAAACATTCAGTACTTC. Translation gives CSARKPVTAKNIQYF.